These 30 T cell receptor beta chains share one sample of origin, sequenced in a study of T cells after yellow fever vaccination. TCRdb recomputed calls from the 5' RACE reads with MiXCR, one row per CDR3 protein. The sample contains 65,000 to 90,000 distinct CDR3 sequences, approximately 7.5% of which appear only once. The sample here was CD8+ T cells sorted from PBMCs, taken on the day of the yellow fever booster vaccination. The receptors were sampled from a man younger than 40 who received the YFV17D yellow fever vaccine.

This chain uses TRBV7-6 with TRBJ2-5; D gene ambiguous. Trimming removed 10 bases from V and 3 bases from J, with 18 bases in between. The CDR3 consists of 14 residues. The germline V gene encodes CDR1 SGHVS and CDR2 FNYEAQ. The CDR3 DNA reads TGTGCCACCGCGCCTAGGCTTGTGGAAGAGACCCAGTACTTC. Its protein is CATAPRLVEETQYF.

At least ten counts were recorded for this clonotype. The CDR3 here is CASSLEGSEQFF. The CDR3 DNA is TGCGCCAGCAGCTTGGAAGGTAGTGAGCAGTTCTTC. The chain has TRBV5-1 and TRBJ2-1; D remains ambiguous. V lost 0 bases and J lost 9, with 7 bases in between. There are 12 residues in the CDR3. Germline CDR1 reads SGHRS; CDR2 reads YFSETQ.

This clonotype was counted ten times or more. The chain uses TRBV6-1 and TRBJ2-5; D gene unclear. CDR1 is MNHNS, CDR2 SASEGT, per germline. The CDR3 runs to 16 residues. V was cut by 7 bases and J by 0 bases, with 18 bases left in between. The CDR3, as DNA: TGTGCCAGCACCCGCCTGGCCGATTCGTACCAAGAGACCCAGTACTTC. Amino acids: CASTRLADSYQETQYF.

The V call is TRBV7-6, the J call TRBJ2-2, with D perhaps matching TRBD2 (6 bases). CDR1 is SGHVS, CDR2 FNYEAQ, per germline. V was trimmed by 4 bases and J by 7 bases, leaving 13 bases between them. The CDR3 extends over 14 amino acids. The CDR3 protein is CASSSDYIGGELFF. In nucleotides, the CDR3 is TGTGCCAGCAGCTCGGACTATATCGGCGGGGAGCTGTTTTTT. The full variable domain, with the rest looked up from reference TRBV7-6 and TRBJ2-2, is GAGVSQSPRYKVTKRGQDVALRCDPISGHVSLYWYRQALGQGPEFLTYFNYEAQQDKSGLPNDRFSAERPEGSISTLTIQRTEQRDSAMYRCASSSDYIGGELFFGEGSRLTVL.

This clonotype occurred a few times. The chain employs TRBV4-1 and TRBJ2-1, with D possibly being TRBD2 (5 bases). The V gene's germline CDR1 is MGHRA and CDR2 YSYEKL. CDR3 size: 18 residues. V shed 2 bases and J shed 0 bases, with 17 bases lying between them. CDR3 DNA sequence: TGCGCCAGCAGCCAAACCACTGCAGCGGATAGCTCCTACAATGAGCAGTTCTTC. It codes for CASSQTTAADSSYNEQFF.

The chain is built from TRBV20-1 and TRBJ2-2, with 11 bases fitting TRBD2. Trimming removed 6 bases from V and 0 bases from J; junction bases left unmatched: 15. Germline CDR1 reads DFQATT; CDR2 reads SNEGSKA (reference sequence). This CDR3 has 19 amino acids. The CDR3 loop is CSARGVGLAVASNTGELFF. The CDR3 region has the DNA TGCAGTGCCCGAGGCGTGGGACTAGCGGTAGCCTCGAACACCGGGGAGCTGTTTTTT.

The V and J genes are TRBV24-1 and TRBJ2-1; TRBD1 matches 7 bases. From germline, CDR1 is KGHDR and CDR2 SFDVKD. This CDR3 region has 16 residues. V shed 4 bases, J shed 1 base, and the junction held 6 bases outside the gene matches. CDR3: CATSDLTGQSYNEQFF. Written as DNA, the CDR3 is TGTGCCACCAGTGACCTGACAGGGCAATCCTACAATGAGCAGTTCTTC.

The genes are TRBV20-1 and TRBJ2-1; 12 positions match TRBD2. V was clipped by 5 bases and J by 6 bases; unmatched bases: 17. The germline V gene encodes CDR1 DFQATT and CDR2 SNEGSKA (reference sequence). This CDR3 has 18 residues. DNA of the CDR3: TGCAGTGCTCCCGGACTAGCGGGACGTCTTCCCCCCTTCAATGAGCAGTTCTTC. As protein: CSAPGLAGRLPPFNEQFF.

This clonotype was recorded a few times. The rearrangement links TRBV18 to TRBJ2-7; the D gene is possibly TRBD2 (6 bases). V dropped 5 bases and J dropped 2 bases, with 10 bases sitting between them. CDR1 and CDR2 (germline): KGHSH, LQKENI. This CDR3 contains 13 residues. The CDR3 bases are TGTGCCAGCTCAGGAGGGGAAACCTACGAGCAGTACTTC. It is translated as CASSGGETYEQYF.

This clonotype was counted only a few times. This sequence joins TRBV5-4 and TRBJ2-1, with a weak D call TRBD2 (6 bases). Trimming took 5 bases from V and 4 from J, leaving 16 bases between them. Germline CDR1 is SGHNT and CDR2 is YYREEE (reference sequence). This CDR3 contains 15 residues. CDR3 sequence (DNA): TGTGCCAGCAGTTTACGGGACTCCCTGTACAATGAGCAGTTCTTC. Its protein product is CASSLRDSLYNEQFF.

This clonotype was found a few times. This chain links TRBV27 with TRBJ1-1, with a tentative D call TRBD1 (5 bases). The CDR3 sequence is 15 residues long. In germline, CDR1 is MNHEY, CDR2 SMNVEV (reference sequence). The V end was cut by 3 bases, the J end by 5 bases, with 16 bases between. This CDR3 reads CASSFIASGLTEAFF. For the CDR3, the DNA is TGTGCCAGCAGTTTTATCGCCTCGGGGCTGACTGAAGCTTTCTTT.

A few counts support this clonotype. The CDR3 region has the DNA TGTGCCAGCAGCTTAGATGTCACCGGGGAGCTGTTTTTT. The encoded protein is CASSLDVTGELFF. This rearrangement joins TRBV7-6 to TRBJ2-2, with D unclear. Trimming removed 1 base at V and 4 bases at J, with 4 bases between. The germline gives CDR1 SGHVS, CDR2 FNYEAQ. The CDR3 extends over 13 amino acids.

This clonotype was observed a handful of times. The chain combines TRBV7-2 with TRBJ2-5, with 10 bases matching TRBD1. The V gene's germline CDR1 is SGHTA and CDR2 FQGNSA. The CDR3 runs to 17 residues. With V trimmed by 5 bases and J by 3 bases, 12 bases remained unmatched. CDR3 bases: TGTGCCAGCAGCCAGGGGTGGGACAGGGGACTAAAAGAGACCCAGTACTTC. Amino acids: CASSQGWDRGLKETQYF.

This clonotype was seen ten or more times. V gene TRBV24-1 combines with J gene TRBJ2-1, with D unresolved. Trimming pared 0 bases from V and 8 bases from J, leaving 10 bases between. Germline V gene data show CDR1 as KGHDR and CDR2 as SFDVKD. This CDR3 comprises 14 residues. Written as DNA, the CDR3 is TGTGCCACCAGTGATTTGGGCGGTGGCTATGAGCAGTTCTTC. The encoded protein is CATSDLGGGYEQFF.

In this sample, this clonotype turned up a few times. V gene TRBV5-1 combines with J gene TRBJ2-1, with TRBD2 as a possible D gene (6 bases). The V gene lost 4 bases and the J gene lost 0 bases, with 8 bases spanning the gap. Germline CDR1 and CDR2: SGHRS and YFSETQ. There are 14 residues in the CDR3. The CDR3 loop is CASSLRGSYNEQFF. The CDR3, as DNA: TGCGCCAGCAGCCTGCGGGGCTCCTACAATGAGCAGTTCTTC.

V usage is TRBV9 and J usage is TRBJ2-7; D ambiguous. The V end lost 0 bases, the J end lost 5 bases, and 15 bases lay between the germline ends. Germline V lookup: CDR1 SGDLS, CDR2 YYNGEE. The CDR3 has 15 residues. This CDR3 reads CASSVEGRSLDEQYF. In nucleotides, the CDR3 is TGTGCCAGCAGCGTAGAGGGCAGGTCCCTCGACGAGCAGTACTTC. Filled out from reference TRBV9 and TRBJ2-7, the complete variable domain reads DSGVTQTPKHLITATGQRVTLRCSPRSGDLSVYWYQQSLDQGLQFLIQYYNGEERAKGNILERFSAQQFPDLHSELNLSSLELGDSALYFCASSVEGRSLDEQYFGPGTRLTVT.

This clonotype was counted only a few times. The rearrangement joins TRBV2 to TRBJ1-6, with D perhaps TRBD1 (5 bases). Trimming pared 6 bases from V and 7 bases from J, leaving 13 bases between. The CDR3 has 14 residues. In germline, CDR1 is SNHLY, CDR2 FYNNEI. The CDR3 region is CASRGSGINSPLHF. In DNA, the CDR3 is TGTGCCAGCAGGGGTTCAGGGATCAATTCACCCCTCCACTTT.

CDR3 DNA: TGTGCCAGCAGCAAGCCGACCCAGCATTTT. Translation gives CASSKPTQHF. This chain connects TRBV7-9 to TRBJ1-5; D is uncertain. Germline CDR1 is SEHNR and CDR2 is FQNEAQ (reference sequence). This CDR3 has 10 amino acids. The V end lost 5 bases, the J end lost 11 bases, and 7 bases lay between the germline ends.

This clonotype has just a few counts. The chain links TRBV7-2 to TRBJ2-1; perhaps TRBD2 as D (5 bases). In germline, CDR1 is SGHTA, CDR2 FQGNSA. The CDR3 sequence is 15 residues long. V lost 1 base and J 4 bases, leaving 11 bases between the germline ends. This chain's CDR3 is CASSLGLTGYNEQFF. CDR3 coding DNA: TGTGCCAGCAGCTTAGGACTAACTGGATACAATGAGCAGTTCTTC.

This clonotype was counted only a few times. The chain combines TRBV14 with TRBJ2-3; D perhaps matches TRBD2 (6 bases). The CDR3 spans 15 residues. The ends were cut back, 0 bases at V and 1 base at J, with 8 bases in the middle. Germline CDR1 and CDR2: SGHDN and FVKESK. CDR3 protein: CASSQDPSGTDTQYF. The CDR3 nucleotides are TGTGCCAGCAGCCAAGACCCTAGCGGCACAGATACGCAGTATTTT.

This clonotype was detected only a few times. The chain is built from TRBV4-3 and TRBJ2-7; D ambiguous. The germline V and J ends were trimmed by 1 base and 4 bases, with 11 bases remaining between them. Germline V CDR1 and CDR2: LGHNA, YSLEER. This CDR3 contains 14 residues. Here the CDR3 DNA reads TGCGCCAGCAGCCAAGGCGGCGACGGTTACGAGCAGTACTTC. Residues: CASSQGGDGYEQYF.

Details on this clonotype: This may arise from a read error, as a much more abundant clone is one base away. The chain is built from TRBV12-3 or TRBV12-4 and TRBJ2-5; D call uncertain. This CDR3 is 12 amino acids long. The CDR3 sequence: CASSFAKETKYF. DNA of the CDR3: TGTGCCAGCAGTTTTGCAAAGGAGACCAAGTACTTC.

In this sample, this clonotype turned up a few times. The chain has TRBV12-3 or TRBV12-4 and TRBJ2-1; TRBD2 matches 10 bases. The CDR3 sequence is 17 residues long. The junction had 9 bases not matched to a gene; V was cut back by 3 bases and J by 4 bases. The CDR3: CASSFGLAGAAYNEQFF. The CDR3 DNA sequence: TGTGCCAGCAGTTTCGGGCTAGCGGGGGCGGCTTACAATGAGCAGTTCTTC.

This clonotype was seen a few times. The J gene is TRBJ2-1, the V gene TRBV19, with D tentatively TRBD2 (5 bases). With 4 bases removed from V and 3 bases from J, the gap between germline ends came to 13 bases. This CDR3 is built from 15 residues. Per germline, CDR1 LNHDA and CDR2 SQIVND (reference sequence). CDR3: CASSTAQRIYNEQFF. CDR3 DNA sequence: TGTGCCAGTAGTACCGCTCAGCGGATCTACAATGAGCAGTTCTTC.

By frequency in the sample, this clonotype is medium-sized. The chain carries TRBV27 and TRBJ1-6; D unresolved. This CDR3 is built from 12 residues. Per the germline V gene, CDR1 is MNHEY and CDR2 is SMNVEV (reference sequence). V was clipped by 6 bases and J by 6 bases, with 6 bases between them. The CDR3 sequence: CASSWVNSPLHF. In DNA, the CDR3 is TGTGCCAGCAGCTGGGTTAATTCACCCCTCCACTTT.

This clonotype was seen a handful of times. Here the CDR3 reads CSVEQRTDEQFF. The CDR3 coding sequence is TGCAGCGTTGAGCAGCGGACAGACGAGCAGTTCTTC. The rearrangement uses TRBV29-1 and TRBJ2-1, with a tentative D call TRBD1 (6 bases). CDR1 and CDR2 from the germline V gene are SQVTM and ANQGSEA. The CDR3 is 12 amino acids. V shed 3 bases and J shed 10 bases, with 13 bases lying between them.

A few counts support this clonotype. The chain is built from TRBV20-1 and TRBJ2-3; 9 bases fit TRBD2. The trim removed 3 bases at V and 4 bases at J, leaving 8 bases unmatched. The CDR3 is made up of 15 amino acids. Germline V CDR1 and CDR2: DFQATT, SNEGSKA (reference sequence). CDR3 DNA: TGCAGTGCTAGTGGAGCGGGAGGTCCCCCAGATACGCAGTATTTT. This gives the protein CSASGAGGPPDTQYF.

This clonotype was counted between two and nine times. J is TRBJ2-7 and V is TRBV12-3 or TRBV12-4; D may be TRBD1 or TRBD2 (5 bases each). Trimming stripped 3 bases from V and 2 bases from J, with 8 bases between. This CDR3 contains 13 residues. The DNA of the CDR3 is TGTGCCAGCAGTTTCGGGGACCCCTACGAGCAGTACTTC. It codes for CASSFGDPYEQYF.

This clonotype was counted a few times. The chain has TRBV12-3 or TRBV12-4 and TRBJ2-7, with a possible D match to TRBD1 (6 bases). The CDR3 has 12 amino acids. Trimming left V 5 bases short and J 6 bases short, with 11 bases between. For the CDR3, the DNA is TGTGCCAGCAGTCCGCGAGGGGGCGAGCAGTACTTC. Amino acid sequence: CASSPRGGEQYF.

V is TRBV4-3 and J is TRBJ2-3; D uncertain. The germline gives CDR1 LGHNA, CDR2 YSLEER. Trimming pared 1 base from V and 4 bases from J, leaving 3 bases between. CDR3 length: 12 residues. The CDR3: CASSQGADTQYF. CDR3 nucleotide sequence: TGCGCCAGCAGCCAAGGGGCAGATACGCAGTATTTT.